This T cell receptor (beta chain) was identified during a study of long-term antiretroviral therapy in people with HIV. Study-level points and caveats: Before ART, certain clones expanded, and these dominated the repertoire at all time points. ART-treated samples gained diversity yet remained below transplant donor controls.

Sequencing used immunoSEQ v3.0 at survey level. Sequencing used immunoSEQ multiplex PCR; TCRdb keeps in-frame clones, though not all of them. The table shows over 15,000 clones, with around 74% occurring only once. This CDR3 is built from 16 residues. In germline, CDR1 is WSHSY, CDR2 SAAADI. V shed 8 bases, J shed 2 bases, and the junction held 13 bases outside the gene matches. Turning to this clone: The antigen remains undetermined.

Without exception, participants with HIV were treated in the United States. The rearrangement links TRBV10-2 to TRBJ2-3; 7 bases agree with TRBD2. The material sequenced was unsorted PBMCs, taken roughly 2.1 years before starting antiretroviral therapy. The sequence derives from a man aged 30 to 39 with HIV. CDR3 sequence: CASGGEAGSYTDTQYF. CDR3 sequence (DNA): TGCGCCAGCGGTGGCGAAGCGGGGTCATACACAGATACGCAGTATTTT.